The T cell receptor beta chain under discussion was sequenced for a study of cytomegalovirus exposure and HLA in healthy donors. General study findings and limits: Cytomegalovirus association was assigned to 170 or so TCR beta chains. Later analysis reportedly placed an Asian-associated ancestry cluster below the roughly 700-donor mean in N-insertions.

The CDR3 covers 15 residues. CDR1 MGHDK and CDR2 SYGVNS come from the germline V gene. The V gene lost 4 bases and the J gene lost 2 bases, with 11 bases spanning the gap. The PCR was carried out with 60 Vbeta primers and 13 Jbeta primers. TCRdb's copy holds only in-frame clones and misses some; the assay was immunoSEQ multiplex PCR. This sample has 35,000 to 40,000 clones, with 66% found just once. This clone appeared a few times. What it binds is not known. This chain connects TRBV25-1 to TRBJ1-4; TRBD1 is a possible D gene (5 bases). The TCR was taken from a man aged 45-60 years in good health and CMV-seropositive. Sample: PBMCs. CDR3 in amino acids: CASSVPGLTNEKLFF. The DNA for the CDR3 is TGTGCCAGCAGTGTACCAGGGCTGACTAATGAAAAACTGTTTTTT.